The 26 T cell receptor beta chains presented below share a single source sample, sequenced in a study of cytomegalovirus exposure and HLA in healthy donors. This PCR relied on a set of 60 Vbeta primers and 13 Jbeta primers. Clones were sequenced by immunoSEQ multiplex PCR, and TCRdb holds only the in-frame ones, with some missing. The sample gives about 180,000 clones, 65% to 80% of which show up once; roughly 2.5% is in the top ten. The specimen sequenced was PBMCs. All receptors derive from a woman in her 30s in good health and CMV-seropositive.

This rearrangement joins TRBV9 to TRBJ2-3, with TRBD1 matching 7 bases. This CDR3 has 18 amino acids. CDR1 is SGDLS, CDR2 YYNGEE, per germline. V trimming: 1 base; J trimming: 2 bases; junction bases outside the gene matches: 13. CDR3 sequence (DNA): TGTGCCAGCAGCGTAAACCCTATAGGAGAGGGGGCCACAGATACGCAGTATTTT. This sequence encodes CASSVNPIGEGATDTQYF.

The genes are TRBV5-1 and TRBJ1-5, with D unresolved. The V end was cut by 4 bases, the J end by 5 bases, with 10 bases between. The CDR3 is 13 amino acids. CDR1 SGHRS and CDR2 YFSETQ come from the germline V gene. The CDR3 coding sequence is TGCGCCAGCAGCCCCGGCAGCGATCAGCCCCAGCATTTT. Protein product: CASSPGSDQPQHF.

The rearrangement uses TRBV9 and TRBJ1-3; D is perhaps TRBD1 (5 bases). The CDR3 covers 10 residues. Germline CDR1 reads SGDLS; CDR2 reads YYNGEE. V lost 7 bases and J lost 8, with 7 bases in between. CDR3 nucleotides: TGTGCCAGCGGGGGGGACACCATATATTTT. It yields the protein CASGGDTIYF.

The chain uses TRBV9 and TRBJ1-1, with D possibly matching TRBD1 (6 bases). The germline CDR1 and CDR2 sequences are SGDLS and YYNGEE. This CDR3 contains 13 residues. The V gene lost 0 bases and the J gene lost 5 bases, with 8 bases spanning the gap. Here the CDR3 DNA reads TGTGCCAGCAGCGTAGACACAGGGACTGAAGCTTTCTTT. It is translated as CASSVDTGTEAFF.

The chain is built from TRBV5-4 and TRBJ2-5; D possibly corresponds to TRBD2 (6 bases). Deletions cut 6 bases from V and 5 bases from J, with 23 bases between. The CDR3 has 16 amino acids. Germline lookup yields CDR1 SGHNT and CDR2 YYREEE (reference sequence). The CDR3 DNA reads TGTGCCAGCAAATTCTTGCCTCAGGGAGGTTGGGAGACCCAGTACTTC. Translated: CASKFLPQGGWETQYF.

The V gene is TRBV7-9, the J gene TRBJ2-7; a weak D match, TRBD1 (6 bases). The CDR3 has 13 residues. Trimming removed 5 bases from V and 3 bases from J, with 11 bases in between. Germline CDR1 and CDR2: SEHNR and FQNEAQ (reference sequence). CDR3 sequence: CASSAGQSYEQYF. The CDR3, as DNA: TGTGCCAGCAGCGCTGGACAGAGCTACGAGCAGTACTTC.

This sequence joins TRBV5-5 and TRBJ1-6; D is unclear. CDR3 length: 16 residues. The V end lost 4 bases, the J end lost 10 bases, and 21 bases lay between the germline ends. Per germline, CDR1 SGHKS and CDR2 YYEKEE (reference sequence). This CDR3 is CASSALLTVGGSPLHF. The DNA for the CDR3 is TGTGCCAGCAGCGCCCTATTAACAGTCGGAGGATCACCCCTCCACTTT.

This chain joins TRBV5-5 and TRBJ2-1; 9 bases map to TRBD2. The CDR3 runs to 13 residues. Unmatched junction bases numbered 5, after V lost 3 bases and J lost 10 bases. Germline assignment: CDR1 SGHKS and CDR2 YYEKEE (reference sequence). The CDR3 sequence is CASSSETSGEQFF. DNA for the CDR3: TGTGCCAGCAGCTCAGAGACTAGCGGAGAGCAGTTCTTC. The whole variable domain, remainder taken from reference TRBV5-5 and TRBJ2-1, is DAGVTQSPTHLIKTRGQQVTLRCSPISGHKSVSWYQQVLGQGPQFIFQYYEKEERGRGNFPDRFSARQFPNYSSELNVNALLLGDSALYLCASSSETSGEQFFGPGTRLTVL.

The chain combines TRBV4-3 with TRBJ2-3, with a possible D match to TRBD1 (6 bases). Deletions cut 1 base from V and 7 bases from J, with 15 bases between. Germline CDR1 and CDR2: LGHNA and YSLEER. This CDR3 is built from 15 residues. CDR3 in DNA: TGCGCCAGCAGCCAAGTCCCAGGGGCGGGCAATACGCAGTATTTT. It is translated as CASSQVPGAGNTQYF.

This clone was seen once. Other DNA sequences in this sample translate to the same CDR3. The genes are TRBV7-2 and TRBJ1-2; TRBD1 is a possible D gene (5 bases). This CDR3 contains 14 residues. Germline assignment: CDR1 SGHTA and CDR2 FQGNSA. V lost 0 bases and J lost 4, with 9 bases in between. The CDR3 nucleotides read TGTGCCAGCAGCTTAGCGGGGGGGAGCTATGGCTACACCTTC. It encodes CASSLAGGSYGYTF. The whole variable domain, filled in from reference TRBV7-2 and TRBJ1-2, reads GAGVSQSPSNKVTEKGKDVELRCDPISGHTALYWYRQSLGQGLEFLIYFQGNSAPDKSGLPSDRFSAERTGGSVSTLTIQRTQQEDSAVYLCASSLAGGSYGYTFGSGTRLTVV.

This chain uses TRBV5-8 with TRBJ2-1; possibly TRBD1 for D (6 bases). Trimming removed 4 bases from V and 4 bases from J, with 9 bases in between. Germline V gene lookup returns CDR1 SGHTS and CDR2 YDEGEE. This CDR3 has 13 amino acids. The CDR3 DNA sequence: TGTGCCAGCAGCGACGGACAGTACAATGAGCAGTTCTTC. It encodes CASSDGQYNEQFF.

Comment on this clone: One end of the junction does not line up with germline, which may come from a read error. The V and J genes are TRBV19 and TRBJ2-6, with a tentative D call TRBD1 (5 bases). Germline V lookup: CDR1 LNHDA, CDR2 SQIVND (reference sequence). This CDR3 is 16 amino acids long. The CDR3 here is CASSDWTLSGANGLTF. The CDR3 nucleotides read TGTGCCAGTAGTGATTGGACACTGTCTGGGGCCAACGGCCTGACTTTC.

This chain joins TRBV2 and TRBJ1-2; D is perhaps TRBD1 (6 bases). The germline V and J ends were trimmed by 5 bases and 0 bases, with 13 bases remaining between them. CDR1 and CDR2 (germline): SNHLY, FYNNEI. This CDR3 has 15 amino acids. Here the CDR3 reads CASSSQGPANYGYTF. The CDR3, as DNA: TGTGCCAGCAGTTCCCAGGGGCCGGCTAACTATGGCTACACCTTC.

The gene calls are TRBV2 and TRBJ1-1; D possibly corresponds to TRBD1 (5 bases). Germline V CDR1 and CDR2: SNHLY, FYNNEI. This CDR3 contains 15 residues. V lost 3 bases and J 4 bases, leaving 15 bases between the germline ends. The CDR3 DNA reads TGTGCCAGCAGTGAGCAGGGTTTTGGGTTCACTGAAGCTTTCTTT. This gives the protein CASSEQGFGFTEAFF.

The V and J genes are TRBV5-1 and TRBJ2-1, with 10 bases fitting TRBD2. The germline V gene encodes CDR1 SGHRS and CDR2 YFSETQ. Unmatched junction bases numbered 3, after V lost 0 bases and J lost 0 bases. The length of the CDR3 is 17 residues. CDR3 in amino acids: CASSLAASGGSYNEQFF. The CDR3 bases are TGCGCCAGCAGCTTGGCCGCTAGCGGGGGCTCCTACAATGAGCAGTTCTTC.

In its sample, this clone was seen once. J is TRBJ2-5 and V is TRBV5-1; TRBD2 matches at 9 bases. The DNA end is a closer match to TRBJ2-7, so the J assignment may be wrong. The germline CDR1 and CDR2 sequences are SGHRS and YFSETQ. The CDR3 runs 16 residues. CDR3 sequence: CASSSTGTSSLFEQYF. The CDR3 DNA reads TGCGCCAGCAGCTCCACCGGGACTAGCTCCCTCTTCGAGCAGTACTTC.

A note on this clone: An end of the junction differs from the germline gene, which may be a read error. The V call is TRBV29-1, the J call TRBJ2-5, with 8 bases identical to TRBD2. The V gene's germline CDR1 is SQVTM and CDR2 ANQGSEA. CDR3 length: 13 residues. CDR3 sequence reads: CSVRRGEKESQYF. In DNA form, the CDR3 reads TGCAGCGTGAGGCGGGGGGAGAAAGAGTCCCAGTACTTC.

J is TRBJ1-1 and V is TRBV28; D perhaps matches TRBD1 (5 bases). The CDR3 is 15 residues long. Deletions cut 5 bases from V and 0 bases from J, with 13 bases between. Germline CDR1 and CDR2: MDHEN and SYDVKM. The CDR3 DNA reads TGTGCCAGCAGTAAGCCGGGGGACTTGAACACTGAAGCTTTCTTT. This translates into CASSKPGDLNTEAFF.

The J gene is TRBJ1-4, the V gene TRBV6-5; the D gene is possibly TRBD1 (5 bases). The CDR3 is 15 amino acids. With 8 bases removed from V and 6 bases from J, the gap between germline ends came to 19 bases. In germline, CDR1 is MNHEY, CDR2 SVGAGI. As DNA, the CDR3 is TGTGCCAGCCGCGGGGAGGGGAGGGATCATGAAAAACTGTTTTTT. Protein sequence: CASRGEGRDHEKLFF.

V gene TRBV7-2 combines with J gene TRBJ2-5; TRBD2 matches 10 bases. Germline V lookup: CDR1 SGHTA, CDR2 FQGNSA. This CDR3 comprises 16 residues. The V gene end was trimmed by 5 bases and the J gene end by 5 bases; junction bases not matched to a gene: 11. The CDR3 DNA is TGTGCCAGCAGCCCCCCCGGACTAGCGGCCCAGGAGACCCAGTACTTC. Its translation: CASSPPGLAAQETQYF. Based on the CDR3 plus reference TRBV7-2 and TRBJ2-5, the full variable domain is GAGVSQSPSNKVTEKGKDVELRCDPISGHTALYWYRQSLGQGLEFLIYFQGNSAPDKSGLPSDRFSAERTGGSVSTLTIQRTQQEDSAVYLCASSPPGLAAQETQYFGPGTRLLVL.

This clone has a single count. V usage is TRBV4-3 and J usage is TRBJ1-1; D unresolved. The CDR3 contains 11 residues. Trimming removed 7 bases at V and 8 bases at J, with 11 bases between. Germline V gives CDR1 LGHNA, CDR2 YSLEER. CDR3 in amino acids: CASTHGREAFF. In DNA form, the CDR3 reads TGCGCCAGCACCCACGGCAGGGAAGCTTTCTTT.

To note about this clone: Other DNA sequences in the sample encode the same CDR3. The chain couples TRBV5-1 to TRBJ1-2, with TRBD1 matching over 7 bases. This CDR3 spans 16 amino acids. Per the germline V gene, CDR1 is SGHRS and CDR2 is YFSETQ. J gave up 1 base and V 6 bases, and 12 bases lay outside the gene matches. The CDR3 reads CASTPRTGLSNYGYTF. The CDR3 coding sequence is TGCGCCAGCACCCCGCGGACAGGCCTCAGTAACTATGGCTACACCTTC. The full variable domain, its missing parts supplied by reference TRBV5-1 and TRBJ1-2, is KAGVTQTPRYLIKTRGQQVTLSCSPISGHRSVSWYQQTPGQGLQFLFEYFSETQRNKGNFPGRFSGRQFSNSRSEMNVSTLELGDSALYLCASTPRTGLSNYGYTFGSGTRLTVV.

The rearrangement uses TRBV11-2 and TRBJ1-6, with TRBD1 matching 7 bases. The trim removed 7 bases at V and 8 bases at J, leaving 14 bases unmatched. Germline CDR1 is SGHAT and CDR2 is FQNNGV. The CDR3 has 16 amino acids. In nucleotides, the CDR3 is TGTGCCAGCAAGGGAGTTTGGGGACAGAGAGATTCACCCCTCCACTTT. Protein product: CASKGVWGQRDSPLHF.

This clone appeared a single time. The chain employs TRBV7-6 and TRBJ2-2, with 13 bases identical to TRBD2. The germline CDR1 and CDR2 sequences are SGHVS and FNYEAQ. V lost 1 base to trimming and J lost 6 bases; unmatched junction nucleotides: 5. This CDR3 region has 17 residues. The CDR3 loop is CASSLGLTSGGSGELFF. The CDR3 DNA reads TGTGCCAGCAGCTTAGGCCTGACTAGCGGGGGGTCCGGGGAGCTGTTTTTT.

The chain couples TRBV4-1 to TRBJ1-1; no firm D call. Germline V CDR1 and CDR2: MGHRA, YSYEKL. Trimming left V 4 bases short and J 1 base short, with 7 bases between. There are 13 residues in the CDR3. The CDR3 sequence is CASSLTRNTEAFF. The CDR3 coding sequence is TGCGCCAGCAGCCTTACAAGGAACACTGAAGCTTTCTTT.

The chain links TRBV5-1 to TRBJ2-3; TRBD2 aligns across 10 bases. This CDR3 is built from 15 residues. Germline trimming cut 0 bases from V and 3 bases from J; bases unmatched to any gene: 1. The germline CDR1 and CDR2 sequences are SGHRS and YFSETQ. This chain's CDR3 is CASSLAGLATDTQYF. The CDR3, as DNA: TGCGCCAGCAGCTTGGCGGGACTAGCGACAGATACGCAGTATTTT.